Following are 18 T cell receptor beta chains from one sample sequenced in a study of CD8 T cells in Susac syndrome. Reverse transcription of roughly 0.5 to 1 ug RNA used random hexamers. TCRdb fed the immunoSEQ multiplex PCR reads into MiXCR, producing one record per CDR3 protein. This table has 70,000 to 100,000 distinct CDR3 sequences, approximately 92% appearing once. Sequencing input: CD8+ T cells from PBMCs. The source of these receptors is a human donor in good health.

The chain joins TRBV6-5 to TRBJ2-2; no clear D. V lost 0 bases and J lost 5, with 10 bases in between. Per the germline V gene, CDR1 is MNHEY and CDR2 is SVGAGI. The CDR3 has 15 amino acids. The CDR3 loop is CASSYSAGSTGELFF. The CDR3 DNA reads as TGTGCCAGCAGTTACTCGGCAGGCTCTACCGGGGAGCTGTTTTTT.

CDR3 in amino acids: CASSLLLRKEPAEQYF. CDR3 bases: TGTGCCAGCAGTTTGCTACTCCGGAAAGAACCCGCCGAGCAGTACTTC. The chain employs TRBV27 and TRBJ2-7; D gene uncertain. Looked up from germline, CDR1 is MNHEY and CDR2 is SMNVEV (reference sequence). The length of the CDR3 is 16 residues. V lost 3 bases to trimming and J lost 6 bases, with 21 bases between them.

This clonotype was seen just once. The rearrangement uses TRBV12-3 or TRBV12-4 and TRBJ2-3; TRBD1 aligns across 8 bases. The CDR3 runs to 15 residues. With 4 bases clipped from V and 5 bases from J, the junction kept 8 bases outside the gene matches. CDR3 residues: CASSWPRGLIDTQYF. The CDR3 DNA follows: TGTGCCAGCAGTTGGCCCAGGGGGCTGATAGATACGCAGTATTTT.

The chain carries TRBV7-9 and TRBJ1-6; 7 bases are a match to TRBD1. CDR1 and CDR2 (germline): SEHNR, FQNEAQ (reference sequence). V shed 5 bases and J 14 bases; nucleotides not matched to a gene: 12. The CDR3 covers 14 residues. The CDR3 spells CASSPEGRGLTLHF. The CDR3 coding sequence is TGTGCCAGCAGCCCCGAGGGCAGGGGGTTGACCCTCCACTTT.

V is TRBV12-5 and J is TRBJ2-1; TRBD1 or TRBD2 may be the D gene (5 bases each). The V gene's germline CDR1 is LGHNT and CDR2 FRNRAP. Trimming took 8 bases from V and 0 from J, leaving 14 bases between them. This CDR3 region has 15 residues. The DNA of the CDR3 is TGTGCTAGTCTCTGGGGGTCTCCCTCCTACAATGAGCAGTTCTTC. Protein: CASLWGSPSYNEQFF.

The CDR3 DNA is TGTGCCAGCAGTTCCAGGGCCTCGAACACCGGGGAGCTGTTTTTT. It is translated as CASSSRASNTGELFF. The rearrangement links TRBV6-5 to TRBJ2-2; tentative D call: TRBD1 (5 bases). Between the trimmed V and J ends, which lost 4 bases and 0 bases, there was a span of 9 bases. Per the germline V gene, CDR1 is MNHEY and CDR2 is SVGAGI. The CDR3 extends over 15 amino acids.

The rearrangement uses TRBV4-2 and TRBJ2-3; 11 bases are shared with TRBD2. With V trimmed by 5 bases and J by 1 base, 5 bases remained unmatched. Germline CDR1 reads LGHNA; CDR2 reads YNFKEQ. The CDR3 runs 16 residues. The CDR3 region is CASSSQLAGGTDTQYF. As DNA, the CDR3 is TGTGCCAGCAGCTCTCAACTAGCGGGGGGCACAGATACGCAGTATTTT.

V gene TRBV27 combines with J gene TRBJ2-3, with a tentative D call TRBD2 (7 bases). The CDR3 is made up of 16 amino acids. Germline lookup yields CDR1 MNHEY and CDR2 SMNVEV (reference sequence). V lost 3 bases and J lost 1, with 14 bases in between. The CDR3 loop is CASSFRGGDGTDTQYF. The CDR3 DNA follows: TGTGCCAGCAGTTTTAGGGGGGGGGACGGCACAGATACGCAGTATTTT.

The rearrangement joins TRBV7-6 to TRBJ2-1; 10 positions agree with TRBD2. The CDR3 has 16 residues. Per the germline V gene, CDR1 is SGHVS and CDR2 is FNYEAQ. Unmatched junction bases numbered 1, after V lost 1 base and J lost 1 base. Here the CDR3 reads CASSLGGLASYNEQFF. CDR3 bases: TGTGCCAGCAGCTTAGGGGGACTAGCGTCCTACAATGAGCAGTTCTTC. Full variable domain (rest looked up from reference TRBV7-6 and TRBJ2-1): GAGVSQSPRYKVTKRGQDVALRCDPISGHVSLYWYRQALGQGPEFLTYFNYEAQQDKSGLPNDRFSAERPEGSISTLTIQRTEQRDSAMYRCASSLGGLASYNEQFFGPGTRLTVL.

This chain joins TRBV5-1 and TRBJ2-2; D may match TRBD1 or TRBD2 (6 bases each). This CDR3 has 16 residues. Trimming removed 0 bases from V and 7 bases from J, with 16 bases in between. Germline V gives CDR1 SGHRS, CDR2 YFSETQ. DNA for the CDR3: TGCGCCAGCAGCTTGGCGTTATGGGGGGCCGACGGGGAGCTGTTTTTT. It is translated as CASSLALWGADGELFF.

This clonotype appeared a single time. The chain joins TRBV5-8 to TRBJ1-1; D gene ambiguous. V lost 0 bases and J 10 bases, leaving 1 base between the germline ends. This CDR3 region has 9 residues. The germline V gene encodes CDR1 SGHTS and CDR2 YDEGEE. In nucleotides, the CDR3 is TGTGCCAGCAGCTTGGCAGCTTTCTTT. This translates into CASSLAAFF.

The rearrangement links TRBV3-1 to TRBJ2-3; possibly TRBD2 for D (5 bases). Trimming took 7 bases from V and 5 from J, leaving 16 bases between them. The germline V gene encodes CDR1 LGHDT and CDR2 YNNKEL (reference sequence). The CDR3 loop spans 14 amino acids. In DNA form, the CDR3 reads TGTGCCAGCACCCCCGACGGGATCAGAGATACGCAGTATTTT. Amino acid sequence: CASTPDGIRDTQYF.

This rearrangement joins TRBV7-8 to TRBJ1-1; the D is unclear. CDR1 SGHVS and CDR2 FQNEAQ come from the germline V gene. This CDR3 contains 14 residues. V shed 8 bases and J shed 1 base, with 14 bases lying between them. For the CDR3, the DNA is TGTGCCAGCCTACCGGGAGGGCGGAACACTGAAGCTTTCTTT. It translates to CASLPGGRNTEAFF.

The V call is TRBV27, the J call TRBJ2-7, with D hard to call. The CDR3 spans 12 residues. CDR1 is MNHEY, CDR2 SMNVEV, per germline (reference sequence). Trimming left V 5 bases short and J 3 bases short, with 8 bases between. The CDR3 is CASSPDLYEQYF. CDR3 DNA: TGTGCCAGCAGTCCAGACCTCTACGAGCAGTACTTC.

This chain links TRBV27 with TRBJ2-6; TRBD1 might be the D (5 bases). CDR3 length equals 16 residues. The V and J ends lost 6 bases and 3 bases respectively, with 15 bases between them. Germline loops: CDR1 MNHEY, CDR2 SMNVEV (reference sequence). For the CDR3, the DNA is TGTGCCAGCAGCCCGAGGCAGGGTGGTGGGGCCAACGTCCTGACTTTC. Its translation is CASSPRQGGGANVLTF.

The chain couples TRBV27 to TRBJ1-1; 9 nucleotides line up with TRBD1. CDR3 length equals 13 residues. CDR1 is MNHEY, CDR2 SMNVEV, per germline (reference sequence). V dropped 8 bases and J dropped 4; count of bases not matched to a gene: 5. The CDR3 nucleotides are TGTGCCAGCGGTTCGGGACAGGGCACTGAAGCTTTCTTT. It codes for CASGSGQGTEAFF.

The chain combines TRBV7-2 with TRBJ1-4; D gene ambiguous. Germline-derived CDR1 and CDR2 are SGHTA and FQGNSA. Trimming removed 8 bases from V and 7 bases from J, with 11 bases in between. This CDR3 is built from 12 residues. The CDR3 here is CASGNWGEKLFF. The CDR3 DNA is TGTGCCAGCGGGAACTGGGGTGAAAAACTGTTTTTT.

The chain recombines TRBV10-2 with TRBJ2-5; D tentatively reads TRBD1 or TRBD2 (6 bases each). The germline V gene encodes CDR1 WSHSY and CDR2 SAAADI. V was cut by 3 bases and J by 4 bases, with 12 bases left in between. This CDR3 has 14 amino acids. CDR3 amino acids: CASSEPGGVETQYF. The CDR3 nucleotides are TGCGCCAGCAGTGAACCCGGGGGCGTAGAGACCCAGTACTTC.